The clone carrying this T cell receptor (beta chain) was found many times. Antigen unknown. Synthesis of cDNA was performed by 5'RACE using 10-nucleotide random UMIs. TCRdb re-analysed the 5' RACE reads in MiXCR, keeping a single row per CDR3 protein. The repertoire includes tens of thousands of distinct CDR3 sequences, roughly an eighth of them detected once, and roughly 4.8% sits in the top ten. This CDR3 region has 15 residues. From germline, CDR1 is SGHAT and CDR2 FQDESV (reference sequence). J was trimmed by 0 bases and V by 4 bases; bases with no gene match: 2. This specimen belongs to a study of neurological immune-mediated disorders. Time point: longitudinal time-point 2. 2 million unsorted PBMCs were stored in RNAlater at -80 °C before RNA extraction. Study conclusions and caveats: No CDR3 amino acid sequences recurred among expanded clones across subjects, suggesting private repertoires in all groups. Levels of TCR clonal expansion peaked in HTLV-1-associated myelopathy and reached their lowest in multiple sclerosis, under those of healthy controls.

The receptor was isolated from a female donor with HTLV-1-associated myelopathy (HAM/TSP). The sample consisted of PBMCs. The chain links TRBV11-1 to TRBJ2-2; 7 bases align to TRBD1. This CDR3 reads CASSSRGSNTGELFF. In DNA form, the CDR3 reads TGTGCCAGCAGCTCCAGGGGGTCGAACACCGGGGAGCTGTTTTTT.